This TCR beta chain was recorded in a study of identical twins. Overall study findings and caveats: A cross-sectional statistical analysis, not follow-up of the same donors, supported the conclusions. Surplus twin overlap in beta out-of-frame sequences was less pronounced.

TCRdb re-derived calls from the 5' RACE reads in MiXCR, one entry per CDR3 protein. This repertoire shows 400,000 to 650,000 distinct CDR3 sequences, around 20% found once; its top ten account for about 0.91%. In germline, CDR1 is GTSNPN, CDR2 SVGIG (reference sequence). The CDR3 length is 14 residues. The V gene end was trimmed by 6 bases and the J gene end by 2 bases; junction bases not matched to a gene: 8. For this clonotype: Its matching antigen is unknown.

This sample also appeared in a second study, on T cells expressing NK-cell markers.

The receptor comes from a young woman in good health. This chain uses TRBV30 with TRBJ2-7; 9 nucleotides agree with TRBD1. Sequences were obtained from CD4+ T cells sorted from blood. The CDR3 spells CACRRDRETYEQYF. For the CDR3, the DNA is TGTGCCTGCCGACGGGACAGGGAAACCTACGAGCAGTACTTC.